The 17 T cell receptor beta chains reported below all come from one sample, sequenced in a study of blood T cell repertoires in COVID-19. Repertoires were generated with immunoSEQ multiplex PCR, while TCRdb's copy carries only in-frame clones and drops some. Of tens of thousands of clones listed, around nine tenths are singletons. Sequences were obtained from peripheral blood. Every receptor here comes from a man aged 60 to 75 with COVID-19, enrolled during active disease.

This chain uses TRBV5-1 with TRBJ2-5, with TRBD2 matching over 15 bases. The CDR3 has 18 amino acids. The germline V gene has CDR1 SGHRS and CDR2 YFSETQ. Losses at the gene ends were 0 bases for V and 2 bases for J; bases not matched to a gene: 5. The CDR3 DNA sequence: TGCGCCAGCAGCTTGGCCGGGACTAGCGGGAGGTTTCAAGAGACCCAGTACTTC. Its protein product is CASSLAGTSGRFQETQYF.

This chain links TRBV25-1 with TRBJ1-2, with D perhaps matching TRBD1 (6 bases). Germline lookup yields CDR1 MGHDK and CDR2 SYGVNS. This CDR3 is 13 amino acids long. V dropped 6 bases and J dropped 8 bases, with 16 bases sitting between them. DNA for the CDR3: TGTGCCAGCAGACAACCCATACAGGGCGGCTACACCTTC. Amino acids: CASRQPIQGGYTF.

The J gene is TRBJ2-1, the V gene TRBV30, with TRBD2 identical over 9 bases. Losses at the gene ends were 5 bases for V and 4 bases for J; bases not matched to a gene: 12. The CDR3 extends over 16 amino acids. Germline CDR1 GTSNPN, CDR2 SVGIG (reference sequence). CDR3 DNA: TGTGCCTGGTTACACGTAGCGGGAGTAGGGTACAATGAGCAGTTCTTC. Its translation is CAWLHVAGVGYNEQFF.

The chain employs TRBV7-9 and TRBJ1-2; D unclear. V was shortened by 1 base and J by 2 bases, with 14 bases between the two germline ends. Germline CDR1 reads SEHNR; CDR2 reads FQNEAQ (reference sequence). CDR3 length: 16 amino acids. This CDR3 is CASSLGPTELNYGYTF. The DNA of the CDR3 is TGTGCCAGCAGCTTAGGCCCCACAGAGCTGAACTATGGCTACACCTTC.

The chain carries TRBV2 and TRBJ2-7, with 12 bases aligning to TRBD1. V lost 6 bases, J lost 3 bases, and 3 bases stayed unmatched. The CDR3 is made up of 14 amino acids. Germline V CDR1 and CDR2: SNHLY, FYNNEI. The CDR3 loop reads CASRGTGGSYEQYF. The CDR3 nucleotides are TGTGCCAGCAGAGGGACAGGGGGCAGCTACGAGCAGTACTTC.

The V gene is TRBV4-3, the J gene TRBJ2-1; D possibly corresponds to TRBD2 (5 bases). The CDR3 is 14 amino acids. V lost 2 bases and J 3 bases, leaving 8 bases between the germline ends. Per germline, CDR1 LGHNA and CDR2 YSLEER. The CDR3 loop is CASSQHTSYNEQFF. CDR3 sequence (DNA): TGCGCCAGCAGCCAACACACTAGCTACAATGAGCAGTTCTTC.

V and J are TRBV11-1 and TRBJ2-5; 8 bases are a match to TRBD2. The CDR3 is 12 amino acids. Losses at the gene ends were 5 bases for V and 8 bases for J; bases not matched to a gene: 4. CDR1 SGHAT and CDR2 FQDESV come from the germline V gene (reference sequence). The CDR3 bases are TGTGCCAGCAGCCCGGGGGGGCCTACCCAGTACTTC. Encoded protein: CASSPGGPTQYF.

The chain has TRBV7-8 and TRBJ2-7, with 14 bases identical to TRBD2. The CDR3 totals 17 residues. Germline assignment: CDR1 SGHVS and CDR2 FQNEAQ. Trimming removed 1 base from V and 3 bases from J; junction bases left unmatched: 5. The CDR3 coding sequence is TGTGCCAGCAGCTTAGGGGCCGGGACTAGCGGGAGCTACGAGCAGTACTTC. Protein sequence: CASSLGAGTSGSYEQYF.

This chain links TRBV7-9 with TRBJ2-1; D gene ambiguous. Germline V gene sequence: CDR1 SEHNR, CDR2 FQNEAQ (reference sequence). V was cut by 1 base and J by 4 bases, with 14 bases left in between. There are 16 residues in the CDR3. CDR3 nucleotides: TGTGCCAGCAGCTTAGGCGGATTAATCCAATACAATGAGCAGTTCTTC. This codes for CASSLGGLIQYNEQFF.

This clone is termed medium-sized. The chain carries TRBV19 and TRBJ1-1; TRBD1 might be the D (5 bases). This CDR3 spans 16 amino acids. The V end was cut by 3 bases, the J end by 0 bases, with 14 bases between. CDR1 is LNHDA and CDR2 is SQIVND in the germline V gene (reference sequence). The CDR3 sequence is CASSMAQGYLNTEAFF. In nucleotides, the CDR3 is TGTGCCAGTAGTATGGCGCAGGGATACCTGAACACTGAAGCTTTCTTT.

V usage is TRBV9 and J usage is TRBJ1-4, with 7 bases lining up with TRBD1. This CDR3 is built from 15 residues. The junction had 3 bases not matched to a gene; V was cut back by 0 bases and J by 4 bases. CDR1 and CDR2 (germline): SGDLS, YYNGEE. In nucleotides, the CDR3 is TGTGCCAGCAGCGTAGGGAACAGGGGTAATGAAAAACTGTTTTTT. Its translation is CASSVGNRGNEKLFF.

The V call is TRBV5-1, the J call TRBJ1-1; D uncertain. The V and J ends lost 0 bases and 1 base respectively, with 13 bases between them. The CDR3 is 16 residues long. The germline gives CDR1 SGHRS, CDR2 YFSETQ. Here the CDR3 reads CASSLDFHRGNTEAFF. Written as DNA, the CDR3 is TGCGCCAGCAGCTTGGATTTTCACCGGGGGAACACTGAAGCTTTCTTT.

The rearrangement uses TRBV7-3 and TRBJ2-1, with TRBD1 identical over 7 bases. This CDR3 spans 15 amino acids. Germline loops: CDR1 SGHTA, CDR2 FQGTGA. With 5 bases clipped from V and 2 bases from J, the junction kept 6 bases outside the gene matches. The CDR3 DNA reads TGTGCCAGCAGCGTACAGGGGACCCCCTACAATGAGCAGTTCTTC. Its translation is CASSVQGTPYNEQFF.

The rearrangement uses TRBV3-1 (or the pseudogene TRBV3-2) and TRBJ2-3; D remains unclear. V was trimmed by 1 base and J by 1 base, leaving 9 bases between them. Germline CDR1 is LGHDT and CDR2 is YNNKEL (reference sequence). The CDR3 is 15 amino acids. CDR3 DNA sequence: TGTGCCAGCAGCCAAGTGGCGGTGGGCACAGATACGCAGTATTTT. Protein: CASSQVAVGTDTQYF.

The chain links TRBV28 to TRBJ2-3; 8 nucleotides line up with TRBD2. The CDR3 is made up of 16 amino acids. V shed 5 bases and J 4 bases; nucleotides not matched to a gene: 11. CDR1 and CDR2 from the germline V gene are MDHEN and SYDVKM. The CDR3 region is CASSISSGWEADTQYF. DNA of the CDR3: TGTGCCAGCAGTATTTCTAGCGGGTGGGAGGCAGATACGCAGTATTTT. Filled out from reference TRBV28 and TRBJ2-3, the complete variable domain reads DVKVTQSSRYLVKRTGEKVFLECVQDMDHENMFWYRQDPGLGLRLIYFSYDVKMKEKGDIPEGYSVSREKKERFSLILESASTNQTSMYLCASSISSGWEADTQYFGPGTRLTVL.

The CDR3 sequence: CASSPSGLNLNTGELFF. In DNA, the CDR3 is TGCGCCAGCAGCCCGAGTGGGCTAAACTTGAACACCGGGGAGCTGTTTTTT. The chain has TRBV5-1 and TRBJ2-2; D is unresolved. The CDR3 runs to 17 residues. Between the trimmed V and J ends, which lost 4 bases and 1 base, there was a span of 17 bases. CDR1 SGHRS and CDR2 YFSETQ come from the germline V gene. Full variable domain (missing parts from reference TRBV5-1 and TRBJ2-2): KAGVTQTPRYLIKTRGQQVTLSCSPISGHRSVSWYQQTPGQGLQFLFEYFSETQRNKGNFPGRFSGRQFSNSRSEMNVSTLELGDSALYLCASSPSGLNLNTGELFFGEGSRLTVL.

The sample holds one count of this clone. The chain carries TRBV7-2 and TRBJ1-3; D unclear. Deletions cut 4 bases from V and 5 bases from J, with 9 bases between. The germline CDR1 and CDR2 sequences are SGHTA and FQGNSA. CDR3 length equals 13 residues. Here the CDR3 DNA reads TGTGCCAGCAGCTCGAACATGAGAAACACCATATATTTT. Its protein product is CASSSNMRNTIYF.